This T cell receptor (beta chain) originates from a study of blood T cell repertoires in COVID-19. Study information: Spain, Italy and the United States supplied samples that represented acute and convalescent COVID-19. PBMCs, B-cell-depleted T cells, or T cells provided the cDNA or gDNA that made up the material.

Germline lookup yields CDR1 SGHTA and CDR2 FQGNSA. V lost 3 bases and J 1 base, leaving 13 bases between the germline ends. The CDR3 sequence is 15 residues long. Authors' methods: For nucleated cells, counts were estimated from reference gene primer amplification. Assay: immunoSEQ multiplex PCR; the TCRdb copy retains only in-frame clones and omits some. V, J and clone size are those of that table, while D and trimming were read from the DNA. The table has tens of thousands of clones, 80% seen once. The chain employs TRBV7-2 and TRBJ2-7; D possibly corresponds to TRBD1 (6 bases). The source is a man in his 70s who had recovered from COVID-19. Sequences were obtained from peripheral blood. In DNA, the CDR3 is TGTGCCAGCAGCTTTCCCGGGACACGATCCTACGAGCAGTACTTC. Protein product: CASSFPGTRSYEQYF. Full variable domain (outside the CDR3, taken from reference TRBV7-2 and TRBJ2-7): GAGVSQSPSNKVTEKGKDVELRCDPISGHTALYWYRQSLGQGLEFLIYFQGNSAPDKSGLPSDRFSAERTGGSVSTLTIQRTQQEDSAVYLCASSFPGTRSYEQYFGPGTRLTVT.